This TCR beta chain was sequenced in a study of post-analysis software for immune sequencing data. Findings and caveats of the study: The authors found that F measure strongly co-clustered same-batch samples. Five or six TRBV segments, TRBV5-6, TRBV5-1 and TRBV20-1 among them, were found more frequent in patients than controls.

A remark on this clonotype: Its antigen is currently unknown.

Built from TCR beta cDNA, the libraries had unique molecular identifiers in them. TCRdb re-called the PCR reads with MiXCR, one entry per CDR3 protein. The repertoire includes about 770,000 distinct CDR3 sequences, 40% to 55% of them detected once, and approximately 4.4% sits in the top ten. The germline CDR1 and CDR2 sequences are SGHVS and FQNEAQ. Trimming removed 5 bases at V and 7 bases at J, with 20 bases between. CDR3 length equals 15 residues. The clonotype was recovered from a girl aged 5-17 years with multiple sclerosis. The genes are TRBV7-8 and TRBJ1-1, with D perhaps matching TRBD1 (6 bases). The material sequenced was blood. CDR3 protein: CASSPLGGARVEAFF. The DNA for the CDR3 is TGTGCCAGCAGCCCCCTGGGGGGGGCGAGGGTTGAAGCTTTCTTT.